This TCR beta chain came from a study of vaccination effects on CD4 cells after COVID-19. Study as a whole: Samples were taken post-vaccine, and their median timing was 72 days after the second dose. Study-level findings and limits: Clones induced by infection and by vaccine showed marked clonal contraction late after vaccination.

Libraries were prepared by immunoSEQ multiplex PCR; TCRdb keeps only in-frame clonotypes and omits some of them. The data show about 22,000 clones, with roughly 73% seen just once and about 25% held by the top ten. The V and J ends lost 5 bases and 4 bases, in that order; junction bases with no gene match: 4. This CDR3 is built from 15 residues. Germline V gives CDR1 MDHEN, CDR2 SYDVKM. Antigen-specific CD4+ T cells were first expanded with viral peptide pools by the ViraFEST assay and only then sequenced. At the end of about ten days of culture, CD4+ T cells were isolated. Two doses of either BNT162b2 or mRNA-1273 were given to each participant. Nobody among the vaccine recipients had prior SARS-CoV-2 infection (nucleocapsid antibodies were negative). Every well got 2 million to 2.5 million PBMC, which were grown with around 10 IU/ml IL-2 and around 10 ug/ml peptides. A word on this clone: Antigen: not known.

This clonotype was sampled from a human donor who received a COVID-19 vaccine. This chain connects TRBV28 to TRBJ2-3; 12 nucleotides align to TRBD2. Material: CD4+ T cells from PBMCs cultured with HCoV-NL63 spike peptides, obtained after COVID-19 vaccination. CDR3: CASSTLAGGSDTQYF. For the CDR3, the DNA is TGTGCCAGCAGTACACTAGCGGGAGGTTCAGATACGCAGTATTTT.